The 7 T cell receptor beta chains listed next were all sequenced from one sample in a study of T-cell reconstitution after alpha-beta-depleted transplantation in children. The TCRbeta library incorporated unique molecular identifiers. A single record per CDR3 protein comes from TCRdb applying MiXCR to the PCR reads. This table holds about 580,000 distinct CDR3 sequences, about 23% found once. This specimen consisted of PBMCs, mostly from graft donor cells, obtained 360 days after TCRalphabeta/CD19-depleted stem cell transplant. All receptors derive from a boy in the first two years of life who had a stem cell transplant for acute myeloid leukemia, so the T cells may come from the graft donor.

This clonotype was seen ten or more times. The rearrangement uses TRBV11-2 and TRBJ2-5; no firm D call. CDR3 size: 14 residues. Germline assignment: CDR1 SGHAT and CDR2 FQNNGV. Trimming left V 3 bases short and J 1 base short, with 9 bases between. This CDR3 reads CASSLVGSQETQYF. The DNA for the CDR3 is TGTGCCAGCAGCTTGGTGGGCAGCCAAGAGACCCAGTACTTC. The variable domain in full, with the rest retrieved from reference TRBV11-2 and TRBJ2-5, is EAGVAQSPRYKIIEKRQSVAFWCNPISGHATLYWYQQILGQGPKLLIQFQNNGVVDDSQLPKDRFSAERLKGVDSTLKIQPAKLEDSAVYLCASSLVGSQETQYFGPGTRLLVL.

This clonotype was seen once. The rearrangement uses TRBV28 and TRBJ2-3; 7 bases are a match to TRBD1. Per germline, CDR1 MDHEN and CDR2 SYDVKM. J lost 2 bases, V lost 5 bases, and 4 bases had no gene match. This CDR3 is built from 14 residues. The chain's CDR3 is CASSIGTDTDTQYF. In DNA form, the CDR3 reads TGTGCCAGCAGTATAGGGACAGACACAGATACGCAGTATTTT.

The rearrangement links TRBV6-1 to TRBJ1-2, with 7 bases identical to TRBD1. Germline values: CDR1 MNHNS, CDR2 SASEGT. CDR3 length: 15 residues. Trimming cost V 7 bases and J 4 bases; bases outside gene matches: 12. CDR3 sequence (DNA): TGTGCCAGCACCCGAGAAGCAGGGGGAATCTATGGCTACACCTTC. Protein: CASTREAGGIYGYTF.

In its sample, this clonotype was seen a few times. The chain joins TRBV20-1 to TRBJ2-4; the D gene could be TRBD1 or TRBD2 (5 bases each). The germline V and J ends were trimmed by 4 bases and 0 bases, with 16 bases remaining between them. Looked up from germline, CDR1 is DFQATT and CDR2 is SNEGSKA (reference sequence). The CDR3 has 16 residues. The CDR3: CSATIRDPVAKNIQYF. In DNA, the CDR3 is TGCAGTGCTACCATACGGGACCCAGTAGCCAAAAACATTCAGTACTTC.

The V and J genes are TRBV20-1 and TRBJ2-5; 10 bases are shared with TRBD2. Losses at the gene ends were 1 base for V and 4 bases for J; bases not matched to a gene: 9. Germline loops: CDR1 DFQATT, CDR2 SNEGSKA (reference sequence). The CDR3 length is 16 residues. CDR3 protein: CSARGGASGGRETQYF. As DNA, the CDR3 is TGCAGTGCTAGAGGTGGGGCTAGCGGGGGAAGAGAGACCCAGTACTTC.

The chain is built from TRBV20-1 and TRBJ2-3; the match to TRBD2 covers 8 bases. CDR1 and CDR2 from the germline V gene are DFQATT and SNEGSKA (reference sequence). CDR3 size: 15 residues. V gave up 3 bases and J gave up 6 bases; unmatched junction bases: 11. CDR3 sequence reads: CSARGIAGLQDTQYF. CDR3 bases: TGCAGTGCTAGGGGAATAGCGGGGCTTCAGGATACGCAGTATTTT.

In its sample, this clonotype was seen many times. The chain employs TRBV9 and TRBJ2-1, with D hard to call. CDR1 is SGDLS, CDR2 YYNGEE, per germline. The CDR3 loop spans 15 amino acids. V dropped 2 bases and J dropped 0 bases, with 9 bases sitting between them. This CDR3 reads CASSVLESSYNEQFF. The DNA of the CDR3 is TGTGCCAGCAGCGTTCTGGAGAGCTCCTACAATGAGCAGTTCTTC.